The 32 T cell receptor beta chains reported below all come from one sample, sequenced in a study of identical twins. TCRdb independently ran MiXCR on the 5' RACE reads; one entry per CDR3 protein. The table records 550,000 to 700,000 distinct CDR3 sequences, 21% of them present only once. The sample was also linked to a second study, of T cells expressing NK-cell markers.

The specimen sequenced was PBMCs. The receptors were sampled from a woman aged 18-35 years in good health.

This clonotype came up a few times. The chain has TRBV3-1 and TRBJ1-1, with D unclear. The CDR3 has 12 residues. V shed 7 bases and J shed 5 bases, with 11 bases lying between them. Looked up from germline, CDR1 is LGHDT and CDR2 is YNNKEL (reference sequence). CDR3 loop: CASTQVGTEAFF. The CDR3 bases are TGTGCCAGCACCCAGGTAGGGACTGAAGCTTTCTTT.

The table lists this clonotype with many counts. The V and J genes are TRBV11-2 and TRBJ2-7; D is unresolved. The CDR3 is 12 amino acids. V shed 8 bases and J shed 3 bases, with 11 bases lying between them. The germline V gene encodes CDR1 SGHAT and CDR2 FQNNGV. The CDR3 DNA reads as TGTGCCAGCTCAAGCTCAGGCTACGAGCAGTACTTC. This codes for CASSSSGYEQYF.

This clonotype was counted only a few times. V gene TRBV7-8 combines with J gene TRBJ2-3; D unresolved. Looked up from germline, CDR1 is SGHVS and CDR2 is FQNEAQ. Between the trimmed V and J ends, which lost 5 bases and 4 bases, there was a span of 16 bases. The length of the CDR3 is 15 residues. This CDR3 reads CASSLRVVGSDTQYF. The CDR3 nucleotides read TGTGCCAGCAGCCTCCGAGTGGTGGGATCAGATACGCAGTATTTT.

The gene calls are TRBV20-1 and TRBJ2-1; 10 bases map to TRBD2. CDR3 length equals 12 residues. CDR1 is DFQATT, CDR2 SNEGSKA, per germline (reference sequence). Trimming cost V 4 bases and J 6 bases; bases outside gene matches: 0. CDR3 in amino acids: CSAIAGGNEQFF. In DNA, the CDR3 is TGCAGTGCTATAGCGGGAGGCAATGAGCAGTTCTTC.

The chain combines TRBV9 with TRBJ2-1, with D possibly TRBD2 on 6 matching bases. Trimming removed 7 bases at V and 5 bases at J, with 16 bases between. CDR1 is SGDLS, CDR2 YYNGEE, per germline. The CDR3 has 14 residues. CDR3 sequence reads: CASGGVPQNNEQFF. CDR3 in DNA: TGTGCCAGCGGAGGGGTCCCCCAAAACAATGAGCAGTTCTTC.

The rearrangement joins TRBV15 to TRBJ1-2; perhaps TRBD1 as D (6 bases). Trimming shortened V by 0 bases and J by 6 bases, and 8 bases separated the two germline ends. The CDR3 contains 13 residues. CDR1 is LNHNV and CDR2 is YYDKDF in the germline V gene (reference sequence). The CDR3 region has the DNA TGTGCCACCAGCAGAGAGGGGGCTGATGGCTACACCTTC. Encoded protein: CATSREGADGYTF.

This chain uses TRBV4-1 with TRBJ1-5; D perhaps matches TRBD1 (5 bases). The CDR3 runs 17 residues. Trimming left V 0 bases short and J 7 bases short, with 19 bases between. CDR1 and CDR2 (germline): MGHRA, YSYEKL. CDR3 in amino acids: CASSQDLGRSWGQPQHF. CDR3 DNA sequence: TGCGCCAGCAGCCAAGATCTAGGACGGTCCTGGGGGCAGCCCCAGCATTTT.

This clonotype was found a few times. In DNA, the CDR3 is TGTGCCAGCAGTTATATCGCAGGGAACACTGAAGCTTTCTTT. Amino acid sequence: CASSYIAGNTEAFF. This chain joins TRBV6-5 and TRBJ1-1; D gene ambiguous. V was shortened by 3 bases and J by 1 base, with 9 bases between the two germline ends. From germline, CDR1 is MNHEY and CDR2 SVGAGI. The CDR3 runs to 14 residues.

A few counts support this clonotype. The CDR3, as DNA: TGTGCCATCAGTGAGTCCGTTGTAGGGGGCTCCTATAATTCACCCCTCCACTTT. It yields the protein CAISESVVGGSYNSPLHF. The gene calls are TRBV10-3 and TRBJ1-6; possible D gene TRBD1, 6 bases. Germline V gene lookup returns CDR1 ENHRY and CDR2 SYGVKD. The V end lost 0 bases, the J end lost 0 bases, and 12 bases lay between the germline ends. The CDR3 loop spans 18 amino acids.

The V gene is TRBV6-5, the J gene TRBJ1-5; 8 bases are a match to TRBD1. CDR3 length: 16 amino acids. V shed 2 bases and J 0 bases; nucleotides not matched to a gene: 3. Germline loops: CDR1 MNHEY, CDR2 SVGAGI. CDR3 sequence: CASSYPTGVSNQPQHF. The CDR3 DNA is TGTGCCAGCAGTTACCCGACAGGGGTTAGCAATCAGCCCCAGCATTTT.

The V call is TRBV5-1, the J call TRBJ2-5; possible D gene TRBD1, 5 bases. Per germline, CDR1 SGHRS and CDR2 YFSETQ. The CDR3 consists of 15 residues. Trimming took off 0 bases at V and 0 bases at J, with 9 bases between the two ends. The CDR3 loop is CASSLGSGYQETQYF. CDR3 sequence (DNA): TGCGCCAGCAGCTTGGGGTCAGGGTACCAAGAGACCCAGTACTTC.

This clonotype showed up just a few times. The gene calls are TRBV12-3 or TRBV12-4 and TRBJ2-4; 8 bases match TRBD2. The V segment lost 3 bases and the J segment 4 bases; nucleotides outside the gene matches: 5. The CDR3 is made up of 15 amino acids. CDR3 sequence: CASSFLAGAKNIQYF. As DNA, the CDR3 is TGTGCCAGCAGTTTCCTAGCGGGTGCGAAAAACATTCAGTACTTC.

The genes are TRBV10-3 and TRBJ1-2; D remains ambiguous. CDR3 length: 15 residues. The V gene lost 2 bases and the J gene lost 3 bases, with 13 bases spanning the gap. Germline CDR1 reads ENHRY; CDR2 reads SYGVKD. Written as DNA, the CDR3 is TGTGCCATCAGTGAGGCAGTAACTAACTACTATGGCTACACCTTC. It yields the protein CAISEAVTNYYGYTF.

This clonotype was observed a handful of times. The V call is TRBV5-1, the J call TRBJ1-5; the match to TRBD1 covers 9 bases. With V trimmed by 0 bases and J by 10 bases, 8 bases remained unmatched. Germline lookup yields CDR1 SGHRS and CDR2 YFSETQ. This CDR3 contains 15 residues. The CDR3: CASSLGGDRADPQHF. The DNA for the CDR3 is TGCGCCAGCAGCTTGGGAGGGGACAGGGCTGATCCCCAGCATTTT.

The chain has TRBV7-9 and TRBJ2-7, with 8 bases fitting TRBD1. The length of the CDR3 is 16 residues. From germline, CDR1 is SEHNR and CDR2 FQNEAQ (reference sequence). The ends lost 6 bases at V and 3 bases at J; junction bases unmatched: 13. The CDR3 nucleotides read TGTGCCAGCAGTTACACAGGGGGTCCTAAAATCTACGAGCAGTACTTC. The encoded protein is CASSYTGGPKIYEQYF.

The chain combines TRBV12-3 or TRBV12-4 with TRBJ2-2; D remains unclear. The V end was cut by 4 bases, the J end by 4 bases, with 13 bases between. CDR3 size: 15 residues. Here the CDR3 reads CASSSWAGSTGELFF. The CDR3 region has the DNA TGTGCCAGCAGTTCGTGGGCAGGTTCCACCGGGGAGCTGTTTTTT.

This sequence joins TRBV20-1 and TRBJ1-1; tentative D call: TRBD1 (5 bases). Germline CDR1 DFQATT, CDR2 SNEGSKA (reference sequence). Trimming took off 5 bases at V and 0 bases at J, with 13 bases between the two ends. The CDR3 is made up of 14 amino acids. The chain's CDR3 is CSASRGGLNTEAFF. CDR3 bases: TGCAGTGCTTCAAGGGGAGGGCTGAACACTGAAGCTTTCTTT.

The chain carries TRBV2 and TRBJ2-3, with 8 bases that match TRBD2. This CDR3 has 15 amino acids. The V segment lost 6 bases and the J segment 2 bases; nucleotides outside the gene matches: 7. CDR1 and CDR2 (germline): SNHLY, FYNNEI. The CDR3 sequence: CASRVSGDFTDTQYF. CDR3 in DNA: TGTGCCAGCAGGGTTAGCGGGGACTTCACAGATACGCAGTATTTT. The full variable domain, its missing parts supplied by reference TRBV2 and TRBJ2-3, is EPEVTQTPSHQVTQMGQEVILRCVPISNHLYFYWYRQILGQKVEFLVSFYNNEISEKSEIFDDQFSVERPDGSNFTLKIRSTKLEDSAMYFCASRVSGDFTDTQYFGPGTRLTVL.

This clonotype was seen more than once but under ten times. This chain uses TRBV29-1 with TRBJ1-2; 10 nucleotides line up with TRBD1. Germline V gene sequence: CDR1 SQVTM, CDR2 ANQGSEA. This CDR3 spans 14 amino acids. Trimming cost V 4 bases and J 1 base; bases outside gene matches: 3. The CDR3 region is CSVGDRGVNYGYTF. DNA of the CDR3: TGCAGCGTTGGGGACAGGGGAGTTAACTATGGCTACACCTTC.

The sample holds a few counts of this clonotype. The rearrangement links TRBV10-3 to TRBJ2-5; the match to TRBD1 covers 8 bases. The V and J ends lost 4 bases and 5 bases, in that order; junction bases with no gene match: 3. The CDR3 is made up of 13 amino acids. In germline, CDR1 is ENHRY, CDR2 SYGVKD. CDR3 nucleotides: TGTGCCATCAGTGCAGGGGGCGGGGAGACCCAGTACTTC. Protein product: CAISAGGGETQYF.

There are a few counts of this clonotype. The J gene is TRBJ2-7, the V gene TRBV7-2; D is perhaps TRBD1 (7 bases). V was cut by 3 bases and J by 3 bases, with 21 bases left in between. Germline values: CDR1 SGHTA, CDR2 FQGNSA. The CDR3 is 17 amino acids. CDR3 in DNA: TGTGCCAGCAGCTTTGGAGGAGGGGGCGGAGGAAACTACGAGCAGTACTTC. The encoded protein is CASSFGGGGGGNYEQYF.

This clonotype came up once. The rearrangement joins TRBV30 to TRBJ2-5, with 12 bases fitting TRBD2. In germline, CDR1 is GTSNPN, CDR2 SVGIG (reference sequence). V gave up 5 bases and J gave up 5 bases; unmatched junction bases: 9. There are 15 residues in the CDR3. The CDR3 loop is CAWDRLAGARETQYF. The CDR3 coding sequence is TGTGCCTGGGATCGACTAGCGGGAGCCCGTGAGACCCAGTACTTC.

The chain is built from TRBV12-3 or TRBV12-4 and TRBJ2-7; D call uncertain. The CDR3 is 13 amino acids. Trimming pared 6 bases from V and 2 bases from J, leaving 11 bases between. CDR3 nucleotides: TGTGCCAGCAGGGATGGGAAGACCTACGAGCAGTACTTC. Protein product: CASRDGKTYEQYF.

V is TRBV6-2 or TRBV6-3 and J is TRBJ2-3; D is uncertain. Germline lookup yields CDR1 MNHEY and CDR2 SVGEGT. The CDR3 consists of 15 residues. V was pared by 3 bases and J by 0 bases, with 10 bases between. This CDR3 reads CASSYSYTSTDTQYF. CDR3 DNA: TGTGCCAGCAGTTATTCCTATACTAGCACAGATACGCAGTATTTT.

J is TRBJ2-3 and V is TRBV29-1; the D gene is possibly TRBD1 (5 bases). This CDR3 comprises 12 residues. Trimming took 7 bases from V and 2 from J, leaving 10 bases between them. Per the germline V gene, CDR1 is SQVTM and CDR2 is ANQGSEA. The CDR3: CSGQLHTDTQYF. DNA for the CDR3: TGCAGCGGACAGCTTCACACAGATACGCAGTATTTT.

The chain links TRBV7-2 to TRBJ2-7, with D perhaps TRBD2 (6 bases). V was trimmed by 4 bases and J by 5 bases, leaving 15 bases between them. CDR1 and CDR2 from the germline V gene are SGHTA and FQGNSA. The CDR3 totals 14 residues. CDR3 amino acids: CASSSPGGTNEQYF. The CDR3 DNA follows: TGTGCCAGCAGCTCCCCGGGCGGGACGAACGAGCAGTACTTC.

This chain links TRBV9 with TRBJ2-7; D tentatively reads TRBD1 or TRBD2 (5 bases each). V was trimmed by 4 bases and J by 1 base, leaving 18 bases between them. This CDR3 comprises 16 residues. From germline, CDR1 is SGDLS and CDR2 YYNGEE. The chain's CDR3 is CASSPDGARLSYEQYF. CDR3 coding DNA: TGTGCCAGCAGCCCTGACGGGGCTAGACTTTCCTACGAGCAGTACTTC.

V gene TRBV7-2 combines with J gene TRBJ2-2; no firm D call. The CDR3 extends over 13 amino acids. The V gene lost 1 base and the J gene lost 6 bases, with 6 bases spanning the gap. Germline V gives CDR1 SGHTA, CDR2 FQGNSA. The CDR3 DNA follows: TGTGCCAGCAGCTTAGAGACATCCGGGGAGCTGTTTTTT. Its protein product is CASSLETSGELFF.

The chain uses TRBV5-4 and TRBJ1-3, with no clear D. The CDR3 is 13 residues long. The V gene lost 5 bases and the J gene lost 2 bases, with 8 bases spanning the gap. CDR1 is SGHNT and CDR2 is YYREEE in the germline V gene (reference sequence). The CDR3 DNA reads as TGTGCCAGCAGGATGATGACTGGAAACACCATATATTTT. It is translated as CASRMMTGNTIYF.

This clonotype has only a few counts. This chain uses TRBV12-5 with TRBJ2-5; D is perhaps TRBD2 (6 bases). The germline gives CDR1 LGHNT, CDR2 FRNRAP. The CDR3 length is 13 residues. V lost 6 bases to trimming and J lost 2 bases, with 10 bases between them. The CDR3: CASGQSGQETQYF. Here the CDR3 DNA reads TGTGCTAGTGGACAAAGCGGGCAAGAGACCCAGTACTTC. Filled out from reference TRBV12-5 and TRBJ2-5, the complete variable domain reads DARVTQTPRHKVTEMGQEVTMRCQPILGHNTVFWYRQTMMQGLELLAYFRNRAPLDDSGMPKDRFSAEMPDATLATLKIQPSEPRDSAVYFCASGQSGQETQYFGPGTRLLVL.

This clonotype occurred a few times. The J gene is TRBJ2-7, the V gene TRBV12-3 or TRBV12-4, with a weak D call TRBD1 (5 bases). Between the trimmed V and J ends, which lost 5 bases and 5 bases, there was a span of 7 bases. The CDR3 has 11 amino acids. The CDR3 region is CASSGADEQYF. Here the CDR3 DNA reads TGTGCCAGCAGTGGGGCCGACGAGCAGTACTTC.

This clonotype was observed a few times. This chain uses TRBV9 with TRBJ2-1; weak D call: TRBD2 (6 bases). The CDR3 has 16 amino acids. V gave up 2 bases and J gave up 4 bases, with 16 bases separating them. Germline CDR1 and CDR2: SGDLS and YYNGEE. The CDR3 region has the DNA TGTGCCAGCAGCGTGGGGGGAGCGACAGATTACAATGAGCAGTTCTTC. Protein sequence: CASSVGGATDYNEQFF.